This T cell receptor beta chain appears in the sequencing data of a study of blood T cell repertoires in COVID-19. Study context: The samples span acute and convalescent COVID-19 from the United States, Italy and Spain. The analysed material was cDNA or gDNA that came from T cells, B-cell-depleted T cells, or PBMCs.

This CDR3 has 14 amino acids. The V gene's germline CDR1 is SGDLS and CDR2 YYNGEE. V lost 4 bases, J lost 2 bases, and 6 bases stayed unmatched. Per the authors' pipeline: Reference gene primers were amplified, and this amplification served to estimate nucleated cell counts. The data were produced by immunoSEQ multiplex PCR, yet TCRdb's version contains in-frame clones alone and is incomplete. That table is the source of V, J and clone size, and D and trimming were worked out from the DNA. The table shows some 110,000 clones, with approximately 87% occurring only once. The chain recombines TRBV9 with TRBJ2-7; 7 positions agree with TRBD1. The clonotype was recovered from a man between 65 and 80 years old who had recovered from COVID-19. Sequencing was performed on peripheral blood. The CDR3 bases are TGTGCCAGCAGCCTACAGGGGATCACCTACGAGCAGTACTTC. This sequence encodes CASSLQGITYEQYF.